This T cell receptor beta chain was recovered during a study of T cell repertoires in cytomegalovirus infection (dated by TCRdb to the late 2010s). The study in broad terms: Alongside well-studied HLA-B-restricted epitopes, the peptide stimulations were aimed at recently identified HLA-C-restricted CMV epitopes, whose presentation resists viral immunomodulation. The HLA type of each donor mattered for the analysis, because public TCR beta signatures pointed to carriage of CMV infection along with the matching HLA type. The study at large found these results: In both this cohort and an independent roughly 330-donor cohort, the cumulative frequency of public TCR beta family members distinguished carriers of CMV infection plus the relevant HLA type. In the ex vivo response, HLA-C-restricted CMV-specific TCR beta clonotypes were dominant, and in two of eight donors the single most frequent clonotype came from this HLA-C-restricted group.

The listed sequencing device is Illumina HiSeq 1500. TCRdb's own reprocessing of the public reads used fastp at Q25 and MiXCR and kept productive beta chains. Rows are unified per CDR3 protein, each entry keeping the most common DNA and genes. The sample table records approximately 730,000 distinct CDR3 sequences; approximately 33% of these occur just once. Jointly, the top ten make up about 20% of the sample. A word on this clonotype: The target of this receptor is not known. A junction end diverges from the germline sequence, so it may reflect a read error.

The sample's treatment or condition label is to be understood as: in vitro stimulation with specific CMV peptide epitopes to enrich CMV-specific T cells. The source material was cultured PBMCs, sampled from culture after CMV antigen stimulation. The TCR was taken from a human donor in good health (CMV status not recorded). Some clones in this sample may be carry-over from other donors' samples.

The DNA reads as follows: TGTGCCAGCAACTTAGGAGAGGACAGGGATGTTACTGAAGCTTTCTTT. Translated, it gives CASNLGEDRDVTEAFF. The sequence joins TRBV11-2 to TRBJ1-1, with 8 middle bases fitting TRBD1. From the cysteine through the phenylalanine, the CDR3 covers 16 amino acids. Only the CDR3 portion is preserved as DNA: 48 bases, with reading frame beginning at the first base. CDR1 is given as SGHAT and CDR2 as FQNNGV, both from the germline V gene.